Listed here is a single T cell receptor beta chain. This specimen belongs to a study of blood T cell repertoires in COVID-19. Background on the study: The United States, Italy and Spain were the sources of the acute and convalescent COVID-19 samples.

There are 12 residues in the CDR3. Germline-derived CDR1 and CDR2 are SGHTA and FQGNSA. Trimming left V 2 bases short and J 3 bases short, with 4 bases between. In the study's own analysis: Reference gene primer amplification gave nucleated cell count estimates. Assay: immunoSEQ multiplex PCR; the TCRdb copy retains only in-frame clones and omits some. V, J and clone size reflect that table, while D and trimming were determined from the DNA. In the table there are about 150,000 clones, 75% to 85% of which are singletons. The sequenced sample consisted of peripheral blood. This receptor was obtained from a woman in her forties or fifties with acute or convalescent COVID-19. The gene calls are TRBV7-2 and TRBJ1-1; D not resolved. CDR3 amino acids: CASSLRDTEAFF. CDR3 sequence (DNA): TGTGCCAGCAGCTTAAGAGACACTGAAGCTTTCTTT.